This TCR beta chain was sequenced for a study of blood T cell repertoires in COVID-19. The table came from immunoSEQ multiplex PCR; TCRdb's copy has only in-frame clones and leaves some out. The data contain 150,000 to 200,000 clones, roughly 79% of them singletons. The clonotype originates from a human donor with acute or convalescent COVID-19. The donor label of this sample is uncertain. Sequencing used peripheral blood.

The CDR3 DNA is TGTGCCAGCAGCGTAGGAGGGTACCAAGAGACCCAGTACTTC. As protein: CASSVGGYQETQYF. This sequence joins TRBV9 and TRBJ2-5; weak D call: TRBD2 (5 bases). Germline V gene sequence: CDR1 SGDLS, CDR2 YYNGEE. The CDR3 totals 14 residues. V was pared by 0 bases and J by 0 bases, with 6 bases between.